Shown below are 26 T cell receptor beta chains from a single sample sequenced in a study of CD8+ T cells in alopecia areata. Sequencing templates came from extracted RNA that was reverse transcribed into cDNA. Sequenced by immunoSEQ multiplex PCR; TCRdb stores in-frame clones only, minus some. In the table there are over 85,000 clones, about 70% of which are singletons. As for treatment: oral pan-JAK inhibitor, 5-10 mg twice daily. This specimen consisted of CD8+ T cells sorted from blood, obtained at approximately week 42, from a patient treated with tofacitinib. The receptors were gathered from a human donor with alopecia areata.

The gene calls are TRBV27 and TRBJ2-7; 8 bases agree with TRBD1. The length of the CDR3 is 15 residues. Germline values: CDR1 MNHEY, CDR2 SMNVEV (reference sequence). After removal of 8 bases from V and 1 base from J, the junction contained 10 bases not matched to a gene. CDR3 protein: CASHTGTGLSYEQYF. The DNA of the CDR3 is TGTGCCAGCCATACCGGGACAGGACTATCCTACGAGCAGTACTTC.

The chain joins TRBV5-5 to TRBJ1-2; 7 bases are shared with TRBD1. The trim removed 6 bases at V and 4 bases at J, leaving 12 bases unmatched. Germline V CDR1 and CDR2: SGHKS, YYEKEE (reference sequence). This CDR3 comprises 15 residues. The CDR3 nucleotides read TGTGCCAGCATCCTCGGGACAGATTCTCTCTATGGCTACACCTTC. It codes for CASILGTDSLYGYTF.

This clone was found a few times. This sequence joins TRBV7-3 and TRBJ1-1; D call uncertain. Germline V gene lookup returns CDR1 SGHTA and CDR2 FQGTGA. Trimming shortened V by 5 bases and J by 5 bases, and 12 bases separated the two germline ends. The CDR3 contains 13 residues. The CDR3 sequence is CASSVGLYTEAFF. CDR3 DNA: TGTGCCAGCAGCGTCGGCCTCTATACTGAAGCTTTCTTT.

CDR3 coding DNA: TGTGCCAGCAGCTTAGGACTAGCGGGGTACAATGAGCAGTTCTTC. Encoded protein: CASSLGLAGYNEQFF. This chain links TRBV7-3 with TRBJ2-1; 12 bases line up with TRBD2. The CDR3 is made up of 15 amino acids. The germline V gene encodes CDR1 SGHTA and CDR2 FQGTGA. The junction had 0 bases not matched to a gene; V was cut back by 2 bases and J by 4 bases.

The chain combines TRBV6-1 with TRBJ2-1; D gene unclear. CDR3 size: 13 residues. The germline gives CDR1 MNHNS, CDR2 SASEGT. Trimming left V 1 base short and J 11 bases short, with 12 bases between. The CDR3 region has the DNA TGTGCCAGCAGTGAAGTTCCCCAGCGCCAGCAGTTCTTC. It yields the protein CASSEVPQRQQFF.

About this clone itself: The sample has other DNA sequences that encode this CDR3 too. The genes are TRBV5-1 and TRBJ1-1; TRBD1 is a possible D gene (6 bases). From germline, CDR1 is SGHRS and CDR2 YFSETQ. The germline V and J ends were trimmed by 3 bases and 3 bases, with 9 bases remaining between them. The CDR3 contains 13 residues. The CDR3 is CASSSTGYTEAFF. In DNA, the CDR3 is TGCGCCAGCAGCTCGACAGGTTACACTGAAGCTTTCTTT.

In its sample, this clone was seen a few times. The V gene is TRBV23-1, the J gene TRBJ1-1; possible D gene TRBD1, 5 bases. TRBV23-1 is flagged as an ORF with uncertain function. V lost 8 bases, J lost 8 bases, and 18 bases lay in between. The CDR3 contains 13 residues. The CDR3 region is CASRPSRDQEAFF. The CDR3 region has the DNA TGCGCCAGCCGCCCTTCCAGGGATCAAGAAGCTTTCTTT.

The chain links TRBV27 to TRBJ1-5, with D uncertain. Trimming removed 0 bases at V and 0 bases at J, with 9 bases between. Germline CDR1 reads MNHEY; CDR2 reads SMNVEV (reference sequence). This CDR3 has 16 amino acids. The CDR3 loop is CASSLSSYNSNQPQHF. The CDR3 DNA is TGTGCCAGCAGTTTATCCAGCTATAATAGCAATCAGCCCCAGCATTTT.

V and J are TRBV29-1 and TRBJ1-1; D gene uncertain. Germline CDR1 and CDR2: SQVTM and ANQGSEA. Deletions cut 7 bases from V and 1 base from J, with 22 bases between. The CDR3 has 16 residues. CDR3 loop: CSALGGSRERNTEAFF. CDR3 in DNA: TGCAGCGCCCTGGGAGGGAGTAGGGAAAGGAACACTGAAGCTTTCTTT.

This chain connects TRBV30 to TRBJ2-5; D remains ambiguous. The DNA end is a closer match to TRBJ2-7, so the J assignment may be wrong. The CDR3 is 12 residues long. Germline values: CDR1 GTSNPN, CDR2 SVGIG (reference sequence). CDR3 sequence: CAWSRQTYEQYF. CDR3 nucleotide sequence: TGTGCCTGGAGCAGGCAAACCTACGAGCAGTACTTC.

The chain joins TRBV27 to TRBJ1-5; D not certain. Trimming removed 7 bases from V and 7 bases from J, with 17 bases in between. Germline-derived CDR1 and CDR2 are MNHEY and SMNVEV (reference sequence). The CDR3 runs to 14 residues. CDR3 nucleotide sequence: TGTGCCAGCACCGGCCCTGGGCCGGGGCAGCCCCAGCATTTT. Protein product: CASTGPGPGQPQHF.

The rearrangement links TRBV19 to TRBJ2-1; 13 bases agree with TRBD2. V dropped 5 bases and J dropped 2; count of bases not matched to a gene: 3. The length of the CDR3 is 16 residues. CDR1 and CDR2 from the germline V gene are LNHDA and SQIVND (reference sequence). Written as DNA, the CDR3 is TGTGCCAGTAGTTGGACTAGCGGGGGAACCTACAATGAGCAGTTCTTC. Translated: CASSWTSGGTYNEQFF.

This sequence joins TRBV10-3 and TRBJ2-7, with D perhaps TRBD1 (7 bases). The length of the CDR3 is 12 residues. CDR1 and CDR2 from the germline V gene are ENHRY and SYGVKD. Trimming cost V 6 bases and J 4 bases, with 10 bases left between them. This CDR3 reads CAIRGGQYEQYF. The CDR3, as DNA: TGTGCCATCAGGGGGGGACAGTACGAGCAGTACTTC.

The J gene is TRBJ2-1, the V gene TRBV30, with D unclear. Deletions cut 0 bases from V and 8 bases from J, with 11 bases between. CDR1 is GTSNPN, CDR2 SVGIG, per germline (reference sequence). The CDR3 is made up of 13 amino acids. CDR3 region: CAWSVVGYDEQFF. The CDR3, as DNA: TGTGCCTGGAGTGTAGTAGGCTATGATGAGCAGTTCTTC.

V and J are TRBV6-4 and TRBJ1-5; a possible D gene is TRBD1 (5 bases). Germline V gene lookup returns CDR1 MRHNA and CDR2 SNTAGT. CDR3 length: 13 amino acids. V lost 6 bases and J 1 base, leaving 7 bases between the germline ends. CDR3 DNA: TGTGCCAGCAGCCGGGACAGCAATCAGCCCCAGCATTTT. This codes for CASSRDSNQPQHF.

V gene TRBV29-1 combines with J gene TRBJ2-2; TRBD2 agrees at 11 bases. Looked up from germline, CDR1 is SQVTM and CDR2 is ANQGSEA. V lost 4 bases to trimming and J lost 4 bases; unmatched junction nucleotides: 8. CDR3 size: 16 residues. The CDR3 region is CSVAGSGGASTGELFF. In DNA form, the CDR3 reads TGCAGCGTTGCGGGTAGCGGGGGGGCCTCCACCGGGGAGCTGTTTTTT.

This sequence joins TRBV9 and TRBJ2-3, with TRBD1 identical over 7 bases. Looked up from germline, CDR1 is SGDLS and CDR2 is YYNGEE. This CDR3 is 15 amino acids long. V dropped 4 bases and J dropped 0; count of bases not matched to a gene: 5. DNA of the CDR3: TGTGCCAGCAGCTTCACAGGGGCAAGCACAGATACGCAGTATTTT. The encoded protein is CASSFTGASTDTQYF.

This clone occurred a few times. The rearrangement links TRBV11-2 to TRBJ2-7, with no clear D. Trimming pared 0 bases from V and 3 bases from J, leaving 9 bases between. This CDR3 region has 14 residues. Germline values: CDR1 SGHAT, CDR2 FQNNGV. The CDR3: CASSLEPGGYEQYF. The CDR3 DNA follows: TGTGCCAGCAGCTTAGAACCTGGCGGCTACGAGCAGTACTTC.

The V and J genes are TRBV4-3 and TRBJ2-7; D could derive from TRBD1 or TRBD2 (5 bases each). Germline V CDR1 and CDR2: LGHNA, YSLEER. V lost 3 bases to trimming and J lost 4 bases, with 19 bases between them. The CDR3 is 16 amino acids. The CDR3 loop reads CASSQSTGTAPYEQYF. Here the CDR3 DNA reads TGCGCCAGCAGCCAGAGCACCGGGACGGCACCTTACGAGCAGTACTTC.

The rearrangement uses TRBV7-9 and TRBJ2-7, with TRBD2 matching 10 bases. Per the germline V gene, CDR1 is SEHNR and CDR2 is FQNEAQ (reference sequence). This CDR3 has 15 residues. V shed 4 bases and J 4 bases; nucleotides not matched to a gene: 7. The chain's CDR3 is CASSSAGLASYEQYF. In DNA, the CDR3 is TGTGCCAGCAGCTCAGCGGGACTAGCGTCGTACGAGCAGTACTTC.

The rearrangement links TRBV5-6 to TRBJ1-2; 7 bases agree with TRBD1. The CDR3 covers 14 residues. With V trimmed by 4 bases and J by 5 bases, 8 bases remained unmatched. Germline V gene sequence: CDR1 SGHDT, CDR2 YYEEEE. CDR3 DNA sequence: TGTGCCAGCAGCCCGGGGACAGAGAGATATGGCTACACCTTC. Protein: CASSPGTERYGYTF.

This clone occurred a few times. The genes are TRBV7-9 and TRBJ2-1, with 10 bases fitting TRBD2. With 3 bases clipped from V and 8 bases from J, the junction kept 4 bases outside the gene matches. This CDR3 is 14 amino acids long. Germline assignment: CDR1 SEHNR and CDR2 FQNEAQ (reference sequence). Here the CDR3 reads CASSLSGGADEQFF. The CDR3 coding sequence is TGTGCCAGCAGCTTGAGCGGGGGGGCCGATGAGCAGTTCTTC.

CDR3 region: CASSQTVINIQYF. In DNA form, the CDR3 reads TGCGCCAGCAGTCAAACCGTCATAAACATTCAGTACTTC. The chain is built from TRBV23-1 and TRBJ2-4; no clear D. TRBV23-1 is reported as an ORF; its role is uncertain. CDR3 size: 13 residues. V gave up 2 bases and J gave up 6 bases, with 8 bases separating them.

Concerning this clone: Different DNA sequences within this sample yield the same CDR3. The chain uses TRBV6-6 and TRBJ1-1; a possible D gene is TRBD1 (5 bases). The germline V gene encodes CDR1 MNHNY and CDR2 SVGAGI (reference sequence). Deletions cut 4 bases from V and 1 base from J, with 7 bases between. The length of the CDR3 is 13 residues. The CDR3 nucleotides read TGTGCCAGCAGTTTAGGACAGAACACTGAAGCTTTCTTT. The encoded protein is CASSLGQNTEAFF.

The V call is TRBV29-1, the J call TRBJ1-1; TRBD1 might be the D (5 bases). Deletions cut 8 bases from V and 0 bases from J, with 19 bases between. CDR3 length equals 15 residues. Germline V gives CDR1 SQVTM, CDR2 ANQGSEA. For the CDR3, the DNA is TGCAGCTCGGGGGTACTCTTTGGTTTGAACACTGAAGCTTTCTTT. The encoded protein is CSSGVLFGLNTEAFF.

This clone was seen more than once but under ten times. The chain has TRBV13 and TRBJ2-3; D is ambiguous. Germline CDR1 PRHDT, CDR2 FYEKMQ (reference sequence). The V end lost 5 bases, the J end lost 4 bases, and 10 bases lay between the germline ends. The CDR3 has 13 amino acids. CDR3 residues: CASSQESSDTQYF. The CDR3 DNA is TGTGCCAGCAGCCAGGAGAGTTCAGATACGCAGTATTTT.